This T cell receptor beta chain is from a study of blood T cell repertoires in COVID-19. Study overall: Samples of COVID-19 (acute and convalescent) were obtained from the United States, Italy and Spain.

The V end lost 2 bases, the J end lost 7 bases, and 11 bases lay between the germline ends. CDR1 is SGHAT, CDR2 FQNNGV, per germline. The CDR3 sequence is 13 residues long. Original processing notes: Cell counts per sample came from amplifying reference gene primers. Only in-frame clones appear in the TCRdb table, and some are missing; sequencing was by immunoSEQ multiplex PCR. V, J and clone size were drawn from that table, and D and trimming were deduced from the DNA. The sample gives just over 90,000 clones, 70% to 85% of which show up once; roughly 7.3% is in the top ten. This chain connects TRBV11-2 to TRBJ1-2; no firm D call. The TCR comes from a man between 65 and 85 years old with acute or convalescent COVID-19. The sequenced material came from peripheral blood. The CDR3 here is CASSLRRGLGYTF. DNA of the CDR3: TGTGCCAGCAGCTTACGTCGAGGGCTTGGCTACACCTTC.